The 18 T cell receptor beta chains below all came from one sample that was sequenced in a study of identical twins. TCRdb reprocessed the 5' RACE reads via MiXCR and lists one record per CDR3 protein. There are around 960,000 distinct CDR3 sequences in the sample; 9% to 15% occur only once, and under 2% lies in the top ten. This sample was shared with a second study, whose subject was yellow fever vaccine responses in identical twins.

The sample comprised PBMCs. All receptors come from a woman younger than 35 in good health.

Regarding this clonotype: This may come from a read error, since a much larger clone is one base off. V gene TRBV12-3 or TRBV12-4 combines with J gene TRBJ1-1; D not certain. The CDR3 has 12 amino acids. Trimming removed 10 bases from V and 4 bases from J, with 13 bases in between. CDR3: CATRQVITEAFF. In DNA, the CDR3 is TGTGCCACCAGGCAAGTTATCACTGAAGCTTTCTTT.

This clonotype was observed a few times. The chain joins TRBV5-1 to TRBJ2-7, with 10 bases aligning to TRBD2. The CDR3 runs 16 residues. J lost 4 bases, V lost 3 bases, and 10 bases had no gene match. CDR1 and CDR2 from the germline V gene are SGHRS and YFSETQ. CDR3 sequence: CASSYGRAGGIYEQYF. Here the CDR3 DNA reads TGCGCCAGCAGCTACGGTCGAGCGGGAGGGATATACGAGCAGTACTTC.

This clonotype was picked up many times. This chain links TRBV5-1 with TRBJ2-1; 8 nucleotides match TRBD2. Germline CDR1 reads SGHRS; CDR2 reads YFSETQ. After removal of 0 bases from V and 3 bases from J, the junction contained 2 bases not matched to a gene. The CDR3 loop spans 15 amino acids. For the CDR3, the DNA is TGCGCCAGCAGCTTGGCGGGGACTAGCTACAATGAGCAGTTCTTC. Translation: CASSLAGTSYNEQFF.

A few counts support this clonotype. The rearrangement uses TRBV7-9 and TRBJ2-1, with 8 bases aligning to TRBD1. The germline V gene has CDR1 SEHNR and CDR2 FQNEAQ (reference sequence). CDR3 size: 15 residues. With V trimmed by 1 base and J by 8 bases, 7 bases remained unmatched. CDR3: CASSLGQGAQDEQFF. DNA of the CDR3: TGTGCCAGCAGCTTAGGGCAGGGGGCGCAGGATGAGCAGTTCTTC.

In this sample, this clonotype turned up a few times. This chain uses TRBV27 with TRBJ1-2; the D gene is possibly TRBD1 (5 bases). Germline values: CDR1 MNHEY, CDR2 SMNVEV (reference sequence). V shed 5 bases and J shed 8 bases, with 12 bases lying between them. The CDR3 has 12 amino acids. CDR3 residues: CASSHIRGGYTF. The DNA for the CDR3 is TGTGCCAGCAGTCACATAAGGGGAGGCTACACCTTC.

The genes are TRBV11-2 and TRBJ2-3, with 9 positions matching TRBD1. V lost 4 bases and J lost 2; bases outside the gene matches: 7. Germline V gene data show CDR1 as SGHAT and CDR2 as FQNNGV. This CDR3 contains 16 residues. The CDR3 DNA sequence: TGTGCCAGCAGCTCCTACAGGGGGCGTATCACAGATACGCAGTATTTT. It encodes CASSSYRGRITDTQYF.

This clonotype has only a few counts. The chain carries TRBV4-1 and TRBJ2-7, with 12 positions matching TRBD2. V gave up 4 bases and J gave up 2 bases; unmatched junction bases: 12. In germline, CDR1 is MGHRA, CDR2 YSYEKL. The CDR3 is 18 residues long. The CDR3 region is CASSRDSTSGRTPYEQYF. CDR3 coding DNA: TGCGCCAGCAGCCGAGATTCTACTAGCGGGAGGACCCCCTACGAGCAGTACTTC.

The chain links TRBV25-1 to TRBJ1-2; D call uncertain. V gave up 1 base and J gave up 8 bases, with 11 bases separating them. The germline CDR1 and CDR2 sequences are MGHDK and SYGVNS. This CDR3 spans 13 amino acids. The CDR3 nucleotides read TGTGCCAGCAGTGAATTTCTCTCTTCCGGCTACACCTTC. Residues: CASSEFLSSGYTF.

This clonotype was observed many times. The V gene is TRBV10-3, the J gene TRBJ2-1; perhaps TRBD2 as D (6 bases). Per germline, CDR1 ENHRY and CDR2 SYGVKD. There are 15 residues in the CDR3. V was trimmed by 2 bases and J by 8 bases, leaving 16 bases between them. CDR3 DNA: TGTGCCATCAGTGAGGGGGCGGGTCGGAGGGATGAGCAGTTCTTC. Residues: CAISEGAGRRDEQFF.

The chain couples TRBV7-8 to TRBJ2-1; TRBD2 agrees at 9 bases. The germline CDR1 and CDR2 sequences are SGHVS and FQNEAQ. The CDR3 covers 17 residues. The ends lost 1 base at V and 8 bases at J; junction bases unmatched: 12. In DNA form, the CDR3 reads TGTGCCAGCAGCTTAGTCGCGGGAGGGCCATTATTCGATGAGCAGTTCTTC. This codes for CASSLVAGGPLFDEQFF.

This clonotype turned up a few times. J is TRBJ2-3 and V is TRBV28, with D tentatively TRBD2 (5 bases). V was trimmed by 2 bases and J by 5 bases, leaving 8 bases between them. CDR3 length equals 13 residues. Per germline, CDR1 MDHEN and CDR2 SYDVKM. Written as DNA, the CDR3 is TGTGCCAGCAGTTTAGTAGGGAGAGATACGCAGTATTTT. As protein: CASSLVGRDTQYF.

This clonotype was detected only a few times. The gene calls are TRBV29-1 and TRBJ2-7, with 14 bases that match TRBD2. Germline V CDR1 and CDR2: SQVTM, ANQGSEA. J was trimmed by 5 bases and V by 4 bases; bases with no gene match: 4. CDR3 size: 14 residues. CDR3: CSVGTSGRINEQYF. In nucleotides, the CDR3 is TGCAGCGTTGGGACTAGCGGGAGGATAAACGAGCAGTACTTC.

The table lists this clonotype with a few counts. The V gene is TRBV9, the J gene TRBJ1-2; TRBD1 matches 9 bases. This CDR3 is 15 amino acids long. The V and J ends lost 3 bases and 2 bases, in that order; junction bases with no gene match: 5. The germline V gene encodes CDR1 SGDLS and CDR2 YYNGEE. The CDR3 nucleotides read TGTGCCAGCAGCGAGGGACAGGGTTCCAACTATGGCTACACCTTC. Residues: CASSEGQGSNYGYTF.

This clonotype has only a few counts. This chain links TRBV10-3 with TRBJ2-1; no definite D call. Germline assignment: CDR1 ENHRY and CDR2 SYGVKD. Trimming removed 8 bases at V and 1 base at J, with 15 bases between. CDR3 length equals 15 residues. The CDR3 protein is CAIQTAQGSYNEQFF. The CDR3 bases are TGTGCCATCCAAACAGCCCAAGGTTCCTACAATGAGCAGTTCTTC.

This clonotype was seen more than once but under ten times. The V and J genes are TRBV4-1 and TRBJ2-5; D not resolved. The CDR3 extends over 14 amino acids. Germline-derived CDR1 and CDR2 are MGHRA and YSYEKL. Trimming shortened V by 0 bases and J by 7 bases, and 12 bases separated the two germline ends. DNA of the CDR3: TGCGCCAGCAGCCAAGAGCCCGGCCCCGGGACCCAGTACTTC. This gives the protein CASSQEPGPGTQYF.

This clonotype was detected only a few times. The genes are TRBV5-6 and TRBJ2-5; D possibly corresponds to TRBD1 (5 bases). CDR3 length: 14 residues. Trimming left V 1 base short and J 4 bases short, with 11 bases between. CDR1 and CDR2 from the germline V gene are SGHDT and YYEEEE. In nucleotides, the CDR3 is TGTGCCAGCAGCTTGAGCCCCCAGGGAGAGACCCAGTACTTC. Protein: CASSLSPQGETQYF.

The rearrangement uses TRBV7-8 and TRBJ2-1, with D tentatively TRBD1 or TRBD2 (5 bases each). The CDR3 consists of 17 residues. The V end lost 2 bases, the J end lost 6 bases, and 20 bases lay between the germline ends. Germline-derived CDR1 and CDR2 are SGHVS and FQNEAQ. CDR3 sequence (DNA): TGTGCCAGCAGCTTACGTAGGCAGGGCGGGTCAGGCAATGAGCAGTTCTTC. Translating it yields CASSLRRQGGSGNEQFF.

In its sample, this clonotype was seen a few times. The chain joins TRBV7-2 to TRBJ2-1; TRBD2 is a possible D gene (5 bases). CDR3 size: 13 residues. The V gene's germline CDR1 is SGHTA and CDR2 FQGNSA. The V gene lost 4 bases and the J gene lost 7 bases, with 11 bases spanning the gap. CDR3 sequence: CASSSWTLNEQFF. The CDR3 DNA reads as TGTGCCAGCAGCTCATGGACTCTTAATGAGCAGTTCTTC.